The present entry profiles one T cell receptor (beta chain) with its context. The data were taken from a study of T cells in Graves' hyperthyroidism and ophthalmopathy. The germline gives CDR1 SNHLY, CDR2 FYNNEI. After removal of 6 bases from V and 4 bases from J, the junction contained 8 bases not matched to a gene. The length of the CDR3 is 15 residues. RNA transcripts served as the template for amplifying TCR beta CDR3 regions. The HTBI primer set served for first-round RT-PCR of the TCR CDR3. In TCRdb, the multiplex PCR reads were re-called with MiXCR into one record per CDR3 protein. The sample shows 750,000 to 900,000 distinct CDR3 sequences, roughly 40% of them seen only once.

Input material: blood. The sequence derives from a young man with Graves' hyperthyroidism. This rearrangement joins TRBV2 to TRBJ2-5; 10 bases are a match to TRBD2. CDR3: CASSQAGGPRETQYF. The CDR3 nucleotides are TGTGCCAGCAGCCAAGCGGGGGGGCCCAGAGAGACCCAGTACTTC.